The present T cell receptor (beta chain) was sequenced within a study of CD8 T cells in Susac syndrome. It was with random hexamers that 0.5 to 1 ug RNA was reverse transcribed. TCRdb re-called the immunoSEQ multiplex PCR reads through MiXCR, storing one row per CDR3 protein. The sample lists about 240,000 distinct CDR3 sequences; about 96% were seen once. CDR1 and CDR2 (germline): LGHNT, FRNRAP. J gave up 3 bases and V 5 bases, and 2 bases lay outside the gene matches. The CDR3 runs 13 residues. The rearrangement links TRBV12-5 to TRBJ1-1, with 8 bases lining up with TRBD1. Sequences were obtained from CD4+ T cells from PBMCs. The source is a human donor with Susac syndrome. CDR3 in amino acids: CASGRQGYTEAFF. Here the CDR3 DNA reads TGTGCTAGTGGTCGACAGGGGTACACTGAAGCTTTCTTT.